These 29 T cell receptor beta chains were sequenced from one sample in a study of response to subunit inactivated influenza vaccine (dated by TCRdb to 2016 to 2019). The library relied on RT-PCR. For sequencing, an Illumina HiSeq 2500 was employed. Through fastp at Q25 and MiXCR, TCRdb rebuilt clones from the public reads, retaining in-frame beta chains. Here each entry gathers all rows of one CDR3 protein and keeps the most common genes and DNA. The sample includes roughly 190,000 distinct CDR3 sequences, with 10% to 15% observed a single time. Around 28% of the sample rests with the top ten. This sample was shared with a second study, whose subject was T cells expressing NK-cell markers. The second study's paper adds: 5'RACE template switching, by which a universal primer site and unique molecular identifiers were added, was used to make TCR beta cDNA libraries.

The material sequenced was CD8+ T cells sorted from PBMCs, taken 11 to 12 days after vaccination. These receptors were collected from a man aged 50-60 years who received an inactivated influenza vaccine. Donor details come from another sample of the same person, matched by shared clones.

This clonotype was found a few times. This chain connects TRBV25-1 to TRBJ2-1; TRBD2 might be the D (5 bases). V was shortened by 4 bases and J by 10 bases, with 11 bases between the two germline ends. The CDR3 spans 12 residues. Germline-derived CDR1 and CDR2 are MGHDK and SYGVNS. Here the CDR3 DNA reads TGTGCCAGCAGTGTTGGACTCACAGAGCAGTTCTTC. Protein: CASSVGLTEQFF.

V is TRBV27 and J is TRBJ2-7, with D maybe TRBD1 (5 bases). This CDR3 spans 13 amino acids. Trimming shortened V by 2 bases and J by 2 bases, and 7 bases separated the two germline ends. The germline CDR1 and CDR2 sequences are MNHEY and SMNVEV (reference sequence). CDR3 sequence (DNA): TGTGCCAGCAGTTTAGGGGCGACCTACGAGCAGTACTTC. Translating gives CASSLGATYEQYF.

The CDR3 nucleotides read TGTGCTAGTGGTTTGACCCCCACAGGGAGTCATAGCTACAATGAGCAGTTCTTC. This translates into CASGLTPTGSHSYNEQFF. V is TRBV12-5 and J is TRBJ2-1, with TRBD1 as a possible D gene (6 bases). V was cut by 2 bases and J by 3 bases, with 20 bases left in between. CDR1 and CDR2 from the germline V gene are LGHNT and FRNRAP. The CDR3 is made up of 18 amino acids.

This clonotype was counted ten times or more. The chain recombines TRBV27 with TRBJ1-6, with a weak D call TRBD1 (6 bases). V shed 2 bases and J shed 8 bases, with 7 bases lying between them. Looked up from germline, CDR1 is MNHEY and CDR2 is SMNVEV (reference sequence). The CDR3 contains 13 residues. The CDR3 spells CASSLTGYSPLHF. CDR3 DNA sequence: TGTGCCAGCAGTTTAACAGGGTATTCACCCCTCCACTTT.

The chain carries TRBV9 and TRBJ2-4; D is unresolved. The CDR3 extends over 16 amino acids. V lost 3 bases and J 6 bases, leaving 19 bases between the germline ends. From germline, CDR1 is SGDLS and CDR2 YYNGEE. The CDR3 region is CASSDQVLSRGNIQYF. CDR3 DNA sequence: TGTGCCAGCAGCGACCAGGTTCTGAGTCGCGGAAACATTCAGTACTTC.

The chain joins TRBV27 to TRBJ2-7, with TRBD2 matching over 9 bases. The germline V gene has CDR1 MNHEY and CDR2 SMNVEV (reference sequence). V dropped 2 bases and J dropped 3; count of bases not matched to a gene: 5. The CDR3 is 15 amino acids. CDR3 sequence: CASSLVAGDFYEQYF. The CDR3 nucleotides read TGTGCCAGCAGTTTAGTAGCGGGGGATTTCTACGAGCAGTACTTC.

This chain joins TRBV25-1 and TRBJ2-5; no definite D call. This CDR3 comprises 14 residues. Germline CDR1 and CDR2: MGHDK and SYGVNS. Trimming shortened V by 0 bases and J by 3 bases, and 8 bases separated the two germline ends. The CDR3 DNA follows: TGTGCCAGCAGTGAATACCCACATAAAGAGACCCAGTACTTC. Translation: CASSEYPHKETQYF. Using reference TRBV25-1 and TRBJ2-5 for the parts outside the CDR3, the full variable domain is EADIYQTPRYLVIGTGKKITLECSQTMGHDKMYWYQQDPGMELHLIHYSYGVNSTEKGDLSSESTVSRIRTEHFPLTLESARPSHTSQYLCASSEYPHKETQYFGPGTRLLVL.

This clonotype was picked up a small number of times. The chain links TRBV27 to TRBJ2-3; no firm D call. This CDR3 is 14 amino acids long. Per germline, CDR1 MNHEY and CDR2 SMNVEV (reference sequence). V lost 2 bases to trimming and J lost 4 bases, with 10 bases between them. In DNA, the CDR3 is TGTGCCAGCAGTTTAAAGCTCACCCCAGATACGCAGTATTTT. It codes for CASSLKLTPDTQYF.

This clonotype was counted a few times. CDR3 sequence: CASGGQNNEQFF. DNA for the CDR3: TGTGCCAGCGGTGGACAAAACAATGAGCAGTTCTTC. This chain connects TRBV12-3 or TRBV12-4 to TRBJ2-1, with TRBD1 as a possible D gene (5 bases). V was cut by 8 bases and J by 5 bases, with 10 bases left in between. The CDR3 consists of 12 residues.

This clonotype was picked up a small number of times. This chain uses TRBV20-1 with TRBJ2-7, with 8 nucleotides matching TRBD1. The V gene end was trimmed by 0 bases and the J gene end by 0 bases; junction bases not matched to a gene: 4. Germline V lookup: CDR1 DFQATT, CDR2 SNEGSKA (reference sequence). CDR3 length equals 15 residues. The CDR3 nucleotides are TGCAGTGCTAGAGATGGGGACAGGCCCTCCTACGAGCAGTACTTC. Protein: CSARDGDRPSYEQYF.

This clonotype was counted between two and nine times. V and J are TRBV24-1 and TRBJ2-1; 12 bases agree with TRBD2. CDR3 length equals 17 residues. The trim removed 5 bases at V and 0 bases at J, leaving 4 bases unmatched. Germline lookup yields CDR1 KGHDR and CDR2 SFDVKD. The CDR3 DNA is TGTGCCACCAGTGGGACTAGCGGGGCCAGCTCCTACAATGAGCAGTTCTTC. The encoded protein is CATSGTSGASSYNEQFF.

This clonotype was seen a handful of times. The chain joins TRBV2 to TRBJ2-3, with TRBD2 matching 10 bases. Germline CDR1 is SNHLY and CDR2 is FYNNEI. This CDR3 contains 13 residues. After removal of 8 bases from V and 6 bases from J, the junction contained 5 bases not matched to a gene. Written as DNA, the CDR3 is TGTGCCAGCTGGGAGACTAGCGGGGATACGCAGTATTTT. It translates to CASWETSGDTQYF.

This clonotype showed up just a few times. The chain employs TRBV29-1 and TRBJ2-7; TRBD2 is a possible D gene (5 bases). The CDR3 has 13 amino acids. The germline CDR1 and CDR2 sequences are SQVTM and ANQGSEA. V was clipped by 6 bases and J by 7 bases, with 19 bases between them. This CDR3 reads CSVPGPSEGEQYF. The CDR3 DNA reads TGCAGCGTCCCCGGACCCTCCGAGGGAGAGCAGTACTTC.

This clonotype was observed a few times. CDR3 sequence reads: CASSIQRDSGDTQYF. DNA of the CDR3: TGCGCCAGCAGCATCCAGAGGGATAGCGGGGATACGCAGTATTTT. This chain links TRBV5-1 with TRBJ2-3, with TRBD2 matching over 7 bases. The V gene end was trimmed by 4 bases and the J gene end by 6 bases; junction bases not matched to a gene: 11. CDR1 is SGHRS and CDR2 is YFSETQ in the germline V gene. This CDR3 is built from 15 residues.

The table lists this clonotype with many counts. The chain is built from TRBV29-1 and TRBJ2-2; 10 bases map to TRBD2. Trimming cost V 2 bases and J 4 bases; bases outside gene matches: 4. The CDR3 spans 15 residues. Germline V gene lookup returns CDR1 SQVTM and CDR2 ANQGSEA. The CDR3 bases are TGCAGCGTTGAACGGACTAGCGGACGCACCGGGGAGCTGTTTTTT. Translating gives CSVERTSGRTGELFF.

This clonotype occurred a few times. The chain links TRBV7-9 to TRBJ1-5, with D hard to call. Germline assignment: CDR1 SEHNR and CDR2 FQNEAQ (reference sequence). V lost 5 bases to trimming and J lost 7 bases, with 15 bases between them. The CDR3 covers 14 residues. CDR3 region: CASSHEGNNQPQHF. The CDR3 DNA reads as TGTGCCAGCAGCCACGAAGGGAATAACCAGCCCCAGCATTTT.

This clonotype was picked up a small number of times. The chain couples TRBV10-2 to TRBJ2-7; TRBD1 matches 9 bases. The V gene end was trimmed by 6 bases and the J gene end by 5 bases; junction bases not matched to a gene: 11. Germline lookup yields CDR1 WSHSY and CDR2 SAAADI. The CDR3 spans 15 residues. In DNA form, the CDR3 reads TGCGCCAGCAGCGCCCGGGACAGGGAACCGGACGAGCAGTACTTC. Protein product: CASSARDREPDEQYF.

This clonotype was seen only once. The chain recombines TRBV4-2 with TRBJ2-5; weak D call: TRBD2 (6 bases). This CDR3 spans 15 amino acids. The germline CDR1 and CDR2 sequences are LGHNA and YNFKEQ. Trimming removed 1 base from V and 4 bases from J, with 13 bases in between. CDR3 sequence (DNA): TGTGCCAGCAGCCAAGGTTGGAATAGCGGAGAGACCCAGTACTTC. This gives the protein CASSQGWNSGETQYF.

J is TRBJ1-2 and V is TRBV5-1; a possible D gene is TRBD1 (5 bases). Germline CDR1 is SGHRS and CDR2 is YFSETQ. The CDR3 has 15 residues. The V gene lost 3 bases and the J gene lost 4 bases, with 16 bases spanning the gap. The CDR3 spells CASSSTVPRGYGYTF. The CDR3 DNA reads as TGCGCCAGCAGCTCGACGGTACCGAGGGGCTATGGCTACACCTTC.

This clonotype came up a few times. The genes are TRBV3-1 and TRBJ2-1; 9 bases agree with TRBD1. Germline CDR1 LGHDT, CDR2 YNNKEL (reference sequence). This CDR3 region has 17 residues. V trimming: 0 bases; J trimming: 7 bases; junction bases outside the gene matches: 10. CDR3 in DNA: TGTGCCAGCAGCCAAGATATGGGGGACAGGGTTTGGAATGAGCAGTTCTTC. It is translated as CASSQDMGDRVWNEQFF.

The V call is TRBV27, the J call TRBJ2-6, with 8 nucleotides matching TRBD1. The CDR3 has 17 amino acids. With 5 bases clipped from V and 4 bases from J, the junction kept 10 bases outside the gene matches. CDR1 is MNHEY and CDR2 is SMNVEV in the germline V gene (reference sequence). DNA of the CDR3: TGTGCCAGCAGTCGATTGGACGGGACAGGAGGGGCCAACGTCCTGACTTTC. Residues: CASSRLDGTGGANVLTF.

This clonotype was counted at least ten times. V usage is TRBV7-2 and J usage is TRBJ1-2; D is ambiguous. The CDR3 totals 15 residues. Germline values: CDR1 SGHTA, CDR2 FQGNSA. V gave up 1 base and J gave up 3 bases, with 12 bases separating them. The chain's CDR3 is CASSLVERAYYGYTF. The CDR3 bases are TGTGCCAGCAGCTTAGTAGAGAGGGCCTACTATGGCTACACCTTC.

This clonotype has only a few counts. V is TRBV12-3 or TRBV12-4 and J is TRBJ1-1; D remains unclear. V lost 7 bases and J lost 2, with 20 bases in between. The CDR3 covers 16 residues. DNA of the CDR3: TGTGCCAGCACCCTTTTACCGGCAGGACGAAACACTGAAGCTTTCTTT. The encoded protein is CASTLLPAGRNTEAFF.

A note on this clonotype: One junction end does not reproduce the germline sequence, and a read error may be involved. CDR3 sequence: CASSQYGTASYGQYF. The CDR3 DNA follows: TGTGCCAGCAGCCAATACGGGACAGCTTCCTACGGGCAGTACTTC. The chain recombines TRBV9 with TRBJ2-7, with TRBD1 identical over 7 bases. CDR3 length equals 15 residues. In germline, CDR1 is SGDLS, CDR2 YYNGEE.

The chain combines TRBV4-1 with TRBJ2-7, with D perhaps matching TRBD1 or TRBD2 (5 bases each). V lost 1 base, J lost 2 bases, and 18 bases lay in between. The length of the CDR3 is 17 residues. From germline, CDR1 is MGHRA and CDR2 YSYEKL. The CDR3 nucleotides are TGCGCCAGCAGCCAAGTGGGGGATGGCCAAGCAACCTACGAGCAGTACTTC. Its protein is CASSQVGDGQATYEQYF.

The V and J genes are TRBV6-5 and TRBJ2-2, with 7 nucleotides matching TRBD1. With V trimmed by 4 bases and J by 5 bases, 13 bases remained unmatched. The CDR3 is 17 residues long. Germline V CDR1 and CDR2: MNHEY, SVGAGI. CDR3 sequence (DNA): TGTGCCAGCAGTTTAGCCTTGGGACAGCTAAGAACCGGGGAGCTGTTTTTT. It is translated as CASSLALGQLRTGELFF.

The chain employs TRBV3-1 and TRBJ2-3; D call uncertain. Trimming stripped 4 bases from V and 6 bases from J, with 11 bases between. Germline loops: CDR1 LGHDT, CDR2 YNNKEL (reference sequence). The CDR3 is 13 amino acids. The CDR3 reads CASSLLLFDTQYF. The DNA for the CDR3 is TGTGCCAGCAGCCTGCTCCTATTCGATACGCAGTATTTT.

This sequence joins TRBV11-3 and TRBJ2-7; D possibly corresponds to TRBD2 (7 bases). This CDR3 is built from 14 residues. V lost 2 bases and J lost 6, with 14 bases in between. Germline V gives CDR1 SGHNT, CDR2 YENEEA. CDR3 DNA: TGTGCCAGCAGCTTACCCCACGCGGGGGCCGAGCAGTACTTC. This codes for CASSLPHAGAEQYF.

The DNA of the CDR3 is TGTGCCAGCAGCCAGGGGGAGGGGGGCTTCGCTGATACGCAGTATTTT. The encoded protein is CASSQGEGGFADTQYF. The chain joins TRBV14 to TRBJ2-3; tentatively, D is TRBD2 (7 bases). CDR1 SGHDN and CDR2 FVKESK come from the germline V gene. V dropped 3 bases and J dropped 6 bases, with 19 bases sitting between them. The CDR3 runs 16 residues. Full variable domain (remainder filled in from reference TRBV14 and TRBJ2-3): EAGVTQFPSHSVIEKGQTVTLRCDPISGHDNLYWYRRVMGKEIKFLLHFVKESKQDESGMPNNRFLAERTGGTYSTLKVQPAELEDSGVYFCASSQGEGGFADTQYFGPGTRLTVL.